Presented here are 30 T cell receptor beta chains from one specimen sequenced in a study of regulatory T cells in long-lasting Graves disease. Both iRepertoire HTBI primers and Arm-PCR of CDR3 regions were used to build the TCR beta libraries. TCRdb called the multiplex PCR reads again in MiXCR, with one record for every CDR3 protein. The repertoire consists of about 440,000 distinct CDR3 sequences, with 15% occurring once and the leading ten covering approximately 15%. Documented time point: newly diagnosed GD, antithyroid drugs for less than 3 months. There was RNA extracted from PBMCs, and the TCR library was made from it. This same sample was also taken into another study, of T cells in Graves' hyperthyroidism and ophthalmopathy.

This sample comprised peripheral blood mononuclear cells (PBMCs), obtained at new diagnosis, from a patient treated with antithyroid drugs. These receptors all come from a woman in her 30s with Graves disease.

This clonotype was recorded a few times. The J gene is TRBJ2-1, the V gene TRBV10-3, with D perhaps TRBD2 (6 bases). Germline V CDR1 and CDR2: ENHRY, SYGVKD. CDR3 size: 12 residues. V shed 2 bases and J shed 12 bases, with 11 bases lying between them. The CDR3 sequence: CAISENLGGQFF. As DNA, the CDR3 is TGTGCCATCAGTGAGAATTTGGGGGGGCAGTTCTTC.

This clonotype was seen a handful of times. The junction does not match germline at one end; this may be a read error. The gene calls are TRBV7-7 and TRBJ2-3; D possibly corresponds to TRBD2 (6 bases). Germline CDR1 SSHAT, CDR2 FNYEAQ (reference sequence). CDR3 size: 15 residues. As DNA, the CDR3 is TGTGCTAGCAGCCCTACCGCGGGAAGGACAGATACGCAGTATTTT. Translated, it gives CASSPTAGRTDTQYF.

This rearrangement joins TRBV19 to TRBJ2-3; D not certain. Germline V gene sequence: CDR1 LNHDA, CDR2 SQIVND (reference sequence). The CDR3 has 18 amino acids. Trimming pared 3 bases from V and 1 base from J, leaving 20 bases between. Here the CDR3 reads CASSISIEASPGTDTQYF. CDR3 nucleotides: TGTGCCAGTAGTATTTCGATAGAGGCCTCACCGGGCACAGATACGCAGTATTTT.

The gene calls are TRBV28 and TRBJ2-3; D tentatively reads TRBD1 or TRBD2 (6 bases each). There are 14 residues in the CDR3. V was trimmed by 6 bases and J by 4 bases, leaving 14 bases between them. CDR1 is MDHEN and CDR2 is SYDVKM in the germline V gene. The CDR3 region has the DNA TGTGCCAGCAGGCCTCGGGGGCAGTCAGATACGCAGTATTTT. This encodes CASRPRGQSDTQYF.

The chain couples TRBV5-1 to TRBJ2-5; TRBD1 aligns across 7 bases. Per germline, CDR1 SGHRS and CDR2 YFSETQ. This CDR3 contains 17 residues. V was pared by 4 bases and J by 1 base, with 13 bases of the junction left unmatched. The CDR3 DNA reads TGCGCCAGCAGCCCCCCTCCAGGGGGTGGGGTCCAAGAGACCCAGTACTTC. Translating it yields CASSPPPGGGVQETQYF. Full variable domain (rest looked up from reference TRBV5-1 and TRBJ2-5): KAGVTQTPRYLIKTRGQQVTLSCSPISGHRSVSWYQQTPGQGLQFLFEYFSETQRNKGNFPGRFSGRQFSNSRSEMNVSTLELGDSALYLCASSPPPGGGVQETQYFGPGTRLLVL.

This clonotype appeared many times. This chain joins TRBV20-1 and TRBJ2-1; no definite D call. Trimming cost V 0 bases and J 14 bases, with 11 bases left between them. Germline CDR1 is DFQATT and CDR2 is SNEGSKA (reference sequence). This CDR3 has 11 amino acids. This chain's CDR3 is CSARDKVAEFF. The CDR3 coding sequence is TGCAGTGCTAGAGATAAGGTAGCCGAGTTCTTC.

Turning to this clonotype: A much larger clone sits a single nucleotide away, making a read error possible. J is TRBJ2-1 and V is TRBV20-1; maybe TRBD2 (6 bases). CDR1 and CDR2 (germline): DFQATT, SNEGSKA (reference sequence). This CDR3 is 15 amino acids long. CDR3 in amino acids: CSASGGGGRYNGQFF. In DNA, the CDR3 is TGCAGTGCTAGTGGTGGGGGAGGTAGATACAATGGGCAGTTCTTC.

In this sample, this clonotype turned up many times. The rearrangement uses TRBV30 and TRBJ2-7; either TRBD1 or TRBD2 may supply D (5 bases each). Germline CDR1 GTSNPN, CDR2 SVGIG (reference sequence). The CDR3 has 14 amino acids. Deletions cut 2 bases from V and 1 base from J, with 12 bases between. CDR3: CAWSPGTSSYEQYF. Written as DNA, the CDR3 is TGTGCCTGGAGTCCCGGGACCTCTTCCTACGAGCAGTACTTC.

At least ten counts were recorded for this clonotype. The chain has TRBV28 and TRBJ2-3; D perhaps matches TRBD2 (6 bases). The CDR3 consists of 14 residues. Germline V lookup: CDR1 MDHEN, CDR2 SYDVKM. V shed 1 base and J shed 9 bases, with 14 bases lying between them. CDR3 amino acids: CASSLSSGPSTQYF. In DNA, the CDR3 is TGTGCCAGCAGTTTATCAAGCGGGCCATCAACGCAGTATTTT.

Many counts were recorded for this clonotype. The rearrangement links TRBV6-1 to TRBJ1-5, with 7 bases that match TRBD1. The V gene end was trimmed by 1 base and the J gene end by 7 bases; junction bases not matched to a gene: 7. CDR1 is MNHNS, CDR2 SASEGT, per germline. The CDR3 has 15 residues. CDR3: CASSEEGEGAQPQHF. The CDR3 bases are TGTGCCAGCAGTGAAGAAGGGGAGGGGGCACAGCCCCAGCATTTT.

This clonotype was counted at least ten times. The chain recombines TRBV2 with TRBJ2-7, with 7 bases aligning to TRBD2. Germline CDR1 and CDR2: SNHLY and FYNNEI. V lost 7 bases and J lost 0; bases outside the gene matches: 6. The CDR3 length is 14 residues. The CDR3 spells CASITSVSSYEQYF. The CDR3 bases are TGTGCCAGCATCACTAGCGTGAGCTCCTACGAGCAGTACTTC.

This clonotype was seen ten or more times. V and J are TRBV12-3 or TRBV12-4 and TRBJ2-7; D is unclear. V lost 5 bases to trimming and J lost 6 bases, with 14 bases between them. The CDR3 totals 13 residues. CDR3: CASSPPLVTEQYF. The CDR3 nucleotides are TGTGCCAGCAGTCCCCCCCTAGTTACCGAGCAGTACTTC.

In its sample, this clonotype was seen many times. The V gene is TRBV7-9, the J gene TRBJ2-1; D is undetermined. Deletions cut 5 bases from V and 0 bases from J, with 11 bases between. CDR1 is SEHNR, CDR2 FQNEAQ, per germline (reference sequence). The CDR3 is 15 amino acids. CDR3 residues: CASSPKLSSYNEQFF. The CDR3 DNA reads TGTGCCAGCAGCCCCAAACTAAGCTCCTACAATGAGCAGTTCTTC.

This clonotype was observed at least ten times. The rearrangement links TRBV2 to TRBJ1-1, with TRBD1 matching 7 bases. Germline V CDR1 and CDR2: SNHLY, FYNNEI. V was pared by 6 bases and J by 4 bases, with 8 bases of the junction left unmatched. This CDR3 contains 14 residues. The CDR3 DNA follows: TGTGCCAGCAGCACCTCGACAGGGCCCACTGAAGCTTTCTTT. This translates into CASSTSTGPTEAFF.

The sample holds many counts of this clonotype. The chain's CDR3 is CASSLDGDRDTQYF. In DNA form, the CDR3 reads TGCGCCAGCAGCTTGGACGGAGACCGAGATACGCAGTATTTT. This sequence joins TRBV5-1 and TRBJ2-3; unclear D gene. This CDR3 region has 14 residues. V lost 0 bases and J lost 5, with 10 bases in between. Per germline, CDR1 SGHRS and CDR2 YFSETQ.

This clonotype was recorded once. Germline and junction disagree at one end, which may indicate a read error. The chain uses TRBV7-3 and TRBJ2-7; D call uncertain. Germline lookup yields CDR1 SGHTA and CDR2 FQGTGA. This CDR3 contains 13 residues. The CDR3: CASSLIGSSEQYF. CDR3 bases: TGTGCCAGCAGCTTAATAGGGTCCTCCGAGCAGTACTTC.

This clonotype has a handful of counts. This sequence joins TRBV27 and TRBJ2-7; either TRBD1 or TRBD2 may supply D (6 bases each). This CDR3 comprises 15 residues. CDR1 is MNHEY, CDR2 SMNVEV, per germline (reference sequence). V was shortened by 5 bases and J by 2 bases, with 16 bases between the two germline ends. In DNA form, the CDR3 reads TGTGCCAGCAGTGCGGGACAACTACTTACCTACGAGCAGTACTTC. It yields the protein CASSAGQLLTYEQYF.

The V and J genes are TRBV29-1 and TRBJ1-2; 9 positions match TRBD1. The CDR3 sequence is 13 residues long. Trimming at V came to 5 bases and at J to 4 bases, leaving 5 bases not matched to a gene. Germline CDR1 SQVTM, CDR2 ANQGSEA. The CDR3 DNA reads as TGCAGCGTTACAGGGGGCTCTGGCTATGGCTACACCTTC. This encodes CSVTGGSGYGYTF.

The sample holds many counts of this clonotype. This sequence joins TRBV12-3 or TRBV12-4 and TRBJ2-2, with D possibly TRBD2 on 5 matching bases. There are 16 residues in the CDR3. The V and J ends lost 6 bases and 5 bases respectively, with 19 bases between them. The CDR3 region is CASRDYRASETGELFF. The DNA of the CDR3 is TGTGCCAGCAGAGACTACCGGGCCTCAGAAACCGGGGAGCTGTTTTTT.

This clonotype was picked up many times. V gene TRBV20-1 combines with J gene TRBJ2-7; the match to TRBD2 covers 8 bases. The ends lost 0 bases at V and 2 bases at J; junction bases unmatched: 6. Germline CDR1 and CDR2: DFQATT and SNEGSKA (reference sequence). This CDR3 has 15 residues. The CDR3 nucleotides read TGCAGTGCTAGAGATCCGGGGACTAGACCCTACGAGCAGTACTTC. As protein: CSARDPGTRPYEQYF.

The chain joins TRBV5-6 to TRBJ2-2; 12 bases align to TRBD2. The V segment lost 2 bases and the J segment 6 bases; nucleotides outside the gene matches: 8. Germline CDR1 SGHDT, CDR2 YYEEEE. CDR3 size: 17 residues. CDR3 nucleotide sequence: TGTGCCAGCAGCTTTCCGACTAGCGGGAGACAGGCCGGGGAGCTGTTTTTT. Protein: CASSFPTSGRQAGELFF.

As regards this clonotype: One end of the junction does not line up with germline, which may come from a read error. The rearrangement links TRBV4-1 to TRBJ2-3; D remains ambiguous. This CDR3 has 15 amino acids. Germline CDR1 and CDR2: MGHRA and YSYEKL. The CDR3 DNA sequence: TGCGCCAGCAGGCAAGAAGGCCAGAGCACAGATACGCAGTATTTT. Residues: CASRQEGQSTDTQYF.

This sequence joins TRBV27 and TRBJ2-6, with D tentatively TRBD2 (7 bases). This CDR3 spans 15 amino acids. V lost 10 bases and J 2 bases, leaving 15 bases between the germline ends. Germline CDR1 and CDR2: MNHEY and SMNVEV (reference sequence). CDR3 amino acids: CATQPGGAGANVLTF. CDR3 DNA: TGTGCCACCCAGCCGGGGGGCGCTGGGGCCAACGTCCTGACTTTC.

The chain links TRBV10-3 to TRBJ1-5, with a weak D call TRBD1 (6 bases). The germline V gene has CDR1 ENHRY and CDR2 SYGVKD. The CDR3 covers 14 residues. The V end lost 6 bases, the J end lost 1 base, and 10 bases lay between the germline ends. The CDR3 DNA reads as TGTGCCATCAGCGAACAGGGAAGCAATCAGCCCCAGCATTTT. Translation: CAISEQGSNQPQHF.

This clonotype occurred a few times. The rearrangement uses TRBV6-2 or TRBV6-3 and TRBJ2-4, with 9 nucleotides matching TRBD2. Trimming took 5 bases from V and 3 from J; bases not matched to a gene: 5. The CDR3 is 15 amino acids. Per the germline V gene, CDR1 is MNHEY and CDR2 is SVGEGT. The CDR3: CASSKTSGHKNIQYF. In nucleotides, the CDR3 is TGTGCCAGCAGTAAGACTAGCGGCCACAAAAACATTCAGTACTTC.

This clonotype was counted ten times or more. The chain employs TRBV11-2 and TRBJ2-5; unclear D gene. V lost 2 bases and J 5 bases, leaving 6 bases between the germline ends. Germline V lookup: CDR1 SGHAT, CDR2 FQNNGV. The CDR3 covers 12 residues. The CDR3 nucleotides read TGTGCCAGCAGCTTATTACCCGAGACCCAGTACTTC. Translation: CASSLLPETQYF. The full variable domain, completed using reference TRBV11-2 and TRBJ2-5, is EAGVAQSPRYKIIEKRQSVAFWCNPISGHATLYWYQQILGQGPKLLIQFQNNGVVDDSQLPKDRFSAERLKGVDSTLKIQPAKLEDSAVYLCASSLLPETQYFGPGTRLLVL.

The V gene is TRBV12-3 or TRBV12-4, the J gene TRBJ2-1; 9 bases match TRBD2. This CDR3 is 15 amino acids long. V dropped 3 bases and J dropped 7; count of bases not matched to a gene: 7. The CDR3 loop reads CASSFSGGRANEQFF. CDR3 DNA: TGTGCCAGCAGTTTTTCAGGCGGGAGGGCAAATGAGCAGTTCTTC.

The chain employs TRBV28 and TRBJ1-1; no reliable D call. The CDR3 is made up of 17 amino acids. Trimming pared 6 bases from V and 1 base from J, leaving 21 bases between. CDR1 is MDHEN and CDR2 is SYDVKM in the germline V gene. Written as DNA, the CDR3 is TGTGCCAGCAGCTCGCCAGGCAGTTCATTAACGAACACTGAAGCTTTCTTT. This codes for CASSSPGSSLTNTEAFF.

The rearrangement joins TRBV7-8 to TRBJ2-1; 7 bases map to TRBD2. The DNA matches TRBJ2-5 better at its end, which makes the J call doubtful. This CDR3 region has 15 residues. Germline CDR1 SGHVS, CDR2 FQNEAQ. The CDR3 nucleotides read TGTGCCAGCAGCTCCAGACTAGCCCCCCGGGAGACCCAGTACTTC. Protein sequence: CASSSRLAPRETQYF.

This clonotype showed up many times. This chain connects TRBV2 to TRBJ2-1; D tentatively reads TRBD1 or TRBD2 (6 bases each). CDR1 SNHLY and CDR2 FYNNEI come from the germline V gene. V lost 7 bases and J 7 bases, leaving 11 bases between the germline ends. This CDR3 region has 12 residues. This CDR3 is CASTLGGNEQFF. As DNA, the CDR3 is TGTGCCAGCACTTTAGGGGGGAATGAGCAGTTCTTC.